The T cell receptor (beta chain) under discussion was sequenced for a study of T cell changes during pregnancy in multiple sclerosis. The CDR3 has 14 amino acids. Trimming cost V 4 bases and J 1 base, with 11 bases left between them. Looked up from germline, CDR1 is SGHNT and CDR2 is YYREEE (reference sequence). Produced via immunoSEQ multiplex PCR; TCRdb's table is partial and in-frame only. The sample consists of tens of thousands of clones, approximately 90% of them appearing once. The V call is TRBV5-4, the J call TRBJ1-2; possibly TRBD1 for D (5 bases). This sequence originates from a female donor in good health, enrolled as a control in a pregnancy study. This sample comprised peripheral blood, obtained in the first trimester of pregnancy. CDR3 protein: CASSSGAVNYGYTF. The CDR3 DNA reads TGTGCCAGCAGCAGTGGGGCGGTTAACTATGGCTACACCTTC.